These 23 T cell receptor beta chains originate from one sample sequenced in a study of cytomegalovirus exposure and HLA in healthy donors (dated by TCRdb to about 2017). To prepare the library, the immunoSEQ multiplex PCR assay was applied. For the multiplex PCR, a mixture combining 60 forward primers for TCR Vbeta segments and 13 reverse primers for TCR Jbeta segments was used. The table was pulled from immuneACCESS by TCRdb, which kept in-frame rearrangements only. Such tables lose some clones; where checked, under half of the loss comes from unresolved V genes, and the rest has no known cause. This sample gives more than 110,000 clones in total; more than 60% of them show up just once. The biggest ten clones account for approximately 2.8% of the sample. The sequenced sample consisted of PBMCs. The receptors were gathered from a male donor in good health and CMV-seronegative.

The V call is TRBV7-2, the J call TRBJ2-7, with D hard to call. Germline CDR1 is SGHTA and CDR2 is FQGNSA. The CDR3 loop spans 16 amino acids. The ends were cut back, 7 bases at V and 3 bases at J, with 22 bases in the middle. The CDR3 here is CASTERESSHFYEQYF. The CDR3 DNA is TGTGCCAGCACCGAGAGAGAATCTTCTCATTTCTACGAGCAGTACTTC.

V is TRBV30 and J is TRBJ2-7, with TRBD2 identical over 7 bases. Looked up from germline, CDR1 is GTSNPN and CDR2 is SVGIG (reference sequence). Trimming took 5 bases from V and 3 from J; bases not matched to a gene: 7. The CDR3 spans 13 residues. CDR3 sequence (DNA): TGTGCCTGGGGGGCTAGCGGCCTCTACGAGCAGTACTTC. Its translation is CAWGASGLYEQYF.

The rearrangement joins TRBV6-1 to TRBJ2-7, with TRBD2 matching 8 bases. This CDR3 region has 13 residues. Trimming removed 6 bases from V and 0 bases from J; junction bases left unmatched: 1. Germline V gives CDR1 MNHNS, CDR2 SASEGT. CDR3 DNA: TGTGCCAGCAGGCGGGGGGACTCCTACGAGCAGTACTTC. Its translation: CASRRGDSYEQYF.

This rearrangement joins TRBV6-4 to TRBJ2-3, with 8 bases that match TRBD2. The CDR3 covers 15 residues. Unmatched junction bases numbered 3, after V lost 3 bases and J lost 1 base. Germline CDR1 is MRHNA and CDR2 is SNTAGT. CDR3: CASSEAGGRTDTQYF. The CDR3 DNA reads as TGTGCCAGCAGTGAGGCGGGGGGCCGCACAGATACGCAGTATTTT.

The count of this clone is one. V and J are TRBV5-4 and TRBJ2-3; D ambiguous. This CDR3 has 14 amino acids. Trimming took 0 bases from V and 0 from J, leaving 5 bases between them. Germline V gene sequence: CDR1 SGHNT, CDR2 YYREEE (reference sequence). The DNA of the CDR3 is TGTGCCAGCAGCTTGGACGGGAGCACAGATACGCAGTATTTT. This gives the protein CASSLDGSTDTQYF.

This rearrangement joins TRBV9 to TRBJ2-7; no clear D. The germline V gene has CDR1 SGDLS and CDR2 YYNGEE. V was clipped by 4 bases and J by 4 bases, with 12 bases between them. This CDR3 comprises 13 residues. The DNA of the CDR3 is TGTGCCAGCAGCCCCCACCTCGCGTACGAGCAGTACTTC. Protein product: CASSPHLAYEQYF.

The J gene is TRBJ1-4, the V gene TRBV2; D may be TRBD1 (5 bases). This CDR3 region has 11 residues. Germline CDR1 is SNHLY and CDR2 is FYNNEI. Trimming pared 8 bases from V and 7 bases from J, leaving 8 bases between. CDR3 region: CASGRGEKLFF. DNA for the CDR3: TGTGCCAGCGGGAGGGGTGAAAAACTGTTTTTT.

This clone was counted between two and nine times. The chain couples TRBV7-9 to TRBJ1-3; D not resolved. The germline V gene has CDR1 SEHNR and CDR2 FQNEAQ (reference sequence). CDR3 length equals 14 residues. V was cut by 7 bases and J by 3 bases, with 13 bases left in between. The CDR3 sequence is CASTQTRGGNTIYF. The CDR3 DNA follows: TGTGCCAGCACCCAAACGCGGGGTGGAAACACCATATATTTT. The entire variable domain, with the rest obtained from reference TRBV7-9 and TRBJ1-3, is as follows: DTGVSQNPRHKITKRGQNVTFRCDPISEHNRLYWYRQTLGQGPEFLTYFQNEAQLEKSRLLSDRFSAERPKGSFSTLEIQRTEQGDSAMYLCASTQTRGGNTIYFGEGSWLTVV.

The chain combines TRBV6-5 with TRBJ2-3; D not resolved. Deletions cut 4 bases from V and 1 base from J, with 9 bases between. From germline, CDR1 is MNHEY and CDR2 SVGAGI. The length of the CDR3 is 14 residues. The chain's CDR3 is CASSSPPGTDTQYF. Here the CDR3 DNA reads TGTGCCAGCAGTTCGCCTCCGGGCACAGATACGCAGTATTTT.

This clone showed up just once. V usage is TRBV29-1 and J usage is TRBJ1-1, with D possibly matching TRBD1 (6 bases). The germline CDR1 and CDR2 sequences are SQVTM and ANQGSEA. Trimming took 7 bases from V and 0 from J, leaving 12 bases between them. This CDR3 spans 13 amino acids. The CDR3 here is CSGGQSMNTEAFF. The CDR3 region has the DNA TGCAGCGGAGGACAGAGCATGAACACTGAAGCTTTCTTT.

The gene calls are TRBV27 and TRBJ2-7; D may be TRBD2 (6 bases). Trimming took 1 base from V and 7 from J, leaving 11 bases between them. The CDR3 consists of 13 residues. CDR1 and CDR2 from the germline V gene are MNHEY and SMNVEV (reference sequence). CDR3 loop: CASSLLEGEEQYF. CDR3 sequence (DNA): TGTGCCAGCAGTTTATTGGAGGGAGAGGAGCAGTACTTC.

This chain joins TRBV7-9 and TRBJ1-1; D unclear. V dropped 5 bases and J dropped 3 bases, with 22 bases sitting between them. CDR1 and CDR2 from the germline V gene are SEHNR and FQNEAQ (reference sequence). The CDR3 has 17 amino acids. The CDR3 sequence is CASSQLTPGRFDTEAFF. In nucleotides, the CDR3 is TGTGCCAGCAGCCAACTCACCCCGGGAAGGTTTGACACTGAAGCTTTCTTT.

This clone has a handful of counts. The chain recombines TRBV7-6 with TRBJ1-4; 7 bases are a match to TRBD1. CDR1 and CDR2 from the germline V gene are SGHVS and FNYEAQ. The length of the CDR3 is 14 residues. V gave up 4 bases and J gave up 6 bases; unmatched junction bases: 5. CDR3 loop: CASSSLDRDEKLFF. The CDR3 coding sequence is TGTGCCAGCAGCTCGCTAGACAGGGATGAAAAACTGTTTTTT.

The rearrangement joins TRBV5-4 to TRBJ2-7, with 11 nucleotides matching TRBD2. Germline values: CDR1 SGHNT, CDR2 YYREEE (reference sequence). J lost 0 bases, V lost 4 bases, and 6 bases had no gene match. This CDR3 comprises 16 residues. The CDR3 DNA reads TGTGCCAGCAGCACCGGGACTAGCGGCTTCTCCTACGAGCAGTACTTC. This encodes CASSTGTSGFSYEQYF.

The genes are TRBV15 and TRBJ2-3; 11 bases line up with TRBD2. CDR1 and CDR2 (germline): LNHNV, YYDKDF (reference sequence). The V and J ends lost 3 bases and 3 bases, in that order; junction bases with no gene match: 2. The CDR3 consists of 15 residues. In DNA form, the CDR3 reads TGTGCCACCAGCAGCGTAGCGGGGGGGACAGATACGCAGTATTTT. As protein: CATSSVAGGTDTQYF. The variable domain in full, with the rest retrieved from reference TRBV15 and TRBJ2-3, is DAMVIQNPRYQVTQFGKPVTLSCSQTLNHNVMYWYQQKSSQAPKLLFHYYDKDFNNEADTPDNFQSRRPNTSFCFLDIRSPGLGDTAMYLCATSSVAGGTDTQYFGPGTRLTVL.

The chain links TRBV7-3 to TRBJ1-2, with D possibly being TRBD1 (5 bases). CDR1 and CDR2 from the germline V gene are SGHTA and FQGTGA. V lost 1 base and J lost 4, with 16 bases in between. CDR3 length: 16 amino acids. This CDR3 reads CASSLRGSSSSYGYTF. Here the CDR3 DNA reads TGTGCCAGCAGCTTAAGGGGCTCCAGTTCGTCCTATGGCTACACCTTC. Supplemented by reference TRBV7-3 and TRBJ1-2, the full variable domain reads GAGVSQTPSNKVTEKGKYVELRCDPISGHTALYWYRQSLGQGPEFLIYFQGTGAADDSGLPNDRFFAVRPEGSVSTLKIQRTERGDSAVYLCASSLRGSSSSYGYTFGSGTRLTVV.

CDR3 residues: CASSMSAATNTGELFF. In nucleotides, the CDR3 is TGTGCCAGTAGTATGTCGGCGGCAACGAACACCGGGGAGCTGTTTTTT. This chain connects TRBV19 to TRBJ2-2; D not certain. Germline loops: CDR1 LNHDA, CDR2 SQIVND (reference sequence). Trimming removed 3 bases from V and 0 bases from J, with 11 bases in between. This CDR3 contains 16 residues.

Here the CDR3 reads CSVGRFGIGVNTEAFF. The CDR3, as DNA: TGCAGCGTTGGGAGGTTCGGTATTGGGGTGAACACTGAAGCTTTCTTT. The chain joins TRBV29-1 to TRBJ1-1; no reliable D call. The CDR3 loop spans 16 amino acids. V lost 4 bases to trimming and J lost 0 bases, with 18 bases between them. In germline, CDR1 is SQVTM, CDR2 ANQGSEA.

The rearrangement joins TRBV11-1 to TRBJ1-1; a possible D gene is TRBD1 (6 bases). The CDR3 runs 16 residues. CDR1 and CDR2 from the germline V gene are SGHAT and FQDESV (reference sequence). Trimming removed 2 bases from V and 1 base from J, with 14 bases in between. CDR3 residues: CASSLWTARGNTEAFF. The CDR3 bases are TGTGCCAGCAGCTTATGGACAGCCCGGGGGAACACTGAAGCTTTCTTT.

The J gene is TRBJ2-2, the V gene TRBV9; weak D call: TRBD1 (6 bases). V was cut by 0 bases and J by 7 bases, with 10 bases left in between. The CDR3 runs 14 residues. Germline V gene lookup returns CDR1 SGDLS and CDR2 YYNGEE. This CDR3 reads CASSVGTGHGELFF. CDR3 nucleotides: TGTGCCAGCAGCGTAGGCACAGGGCACGGGGAGCTGTTTTTT.

J is TRBJ2-7 and V is TRBV7-3, with 8 bases aligning to TRBD2. Germline lookup yields CDR1 SGHTA and CDR2 FQGTGA. This CDR3 spans 12 amino acids. V trimming: 2 bases; J trimming: 9 bases; junction bases outside the gene matches: 3. The CDR3 bases are TGTGCCAGCAGCTTATCGGGAGGGATGCAGTACTTC. As protein: CASSLSGGMQYF.

V usage is TRBV6-1 and J usage is TRBJ2-2; 12 bases map to TRBD2. The CDR3 is 16 residues long. V shed 4 bases and J 5 bases; nucleotides not matched to a gene: 5. Germline assignment: CDR1 MNHNS and CDR2 SASEGT. The CDR3: CASSASGGAGTGELFF. For the CDR3, the DNA is TGTGCCAGCAGTGCTAGCGGGGGGGCGGGGACCGGGGAGCTGTTTTTT.

V gene TRBV15 combines with J gene TRBJ2-1; 14 bases align to TRBD2. J lost 10 bases, V lost 2 bases, and 7 bases had no gene match. The CDR3 spans 16 residues. Germline V gene sequence: CDR1 LNHNV, CDR2 YYDKDF (reference sequence). CDR3 amino acids: CATSRYGTSGGGEQFF. CDR3 sequence (DNA): TGTGCCACCAGCAGATACGGGACTAGCGGGGGAGGGGAGCAGTTCTTC.